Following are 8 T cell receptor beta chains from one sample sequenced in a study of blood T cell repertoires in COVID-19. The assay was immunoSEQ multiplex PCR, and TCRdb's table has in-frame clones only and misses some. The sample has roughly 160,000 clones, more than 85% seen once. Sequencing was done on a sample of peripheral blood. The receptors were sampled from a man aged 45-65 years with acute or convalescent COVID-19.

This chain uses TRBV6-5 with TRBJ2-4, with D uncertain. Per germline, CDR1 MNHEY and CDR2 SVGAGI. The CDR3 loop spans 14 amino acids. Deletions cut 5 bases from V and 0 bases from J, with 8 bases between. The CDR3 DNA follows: TGTGCCAGCAGTCCACTCTTAGCCAAAAACATTCAGTACTTC. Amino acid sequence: CASSPLLAKNIQYF.

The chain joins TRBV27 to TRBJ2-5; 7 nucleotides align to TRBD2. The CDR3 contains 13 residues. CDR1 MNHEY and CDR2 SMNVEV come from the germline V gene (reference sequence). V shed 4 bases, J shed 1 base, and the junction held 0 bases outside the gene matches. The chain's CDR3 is CASSWTSQETQYF. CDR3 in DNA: TGTGCCAGCAGTTGGACTAGCCAAGAGACCCAGTACTTC.

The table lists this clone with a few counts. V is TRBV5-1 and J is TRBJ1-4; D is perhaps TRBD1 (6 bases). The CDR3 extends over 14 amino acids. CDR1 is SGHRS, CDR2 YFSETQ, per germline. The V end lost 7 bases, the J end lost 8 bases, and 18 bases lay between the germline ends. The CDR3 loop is CASGTGYSEEKLFF. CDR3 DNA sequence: TGCGCCAGCGGAACAGGGTATTCGGAGGAAAAACTGTTTTTT.

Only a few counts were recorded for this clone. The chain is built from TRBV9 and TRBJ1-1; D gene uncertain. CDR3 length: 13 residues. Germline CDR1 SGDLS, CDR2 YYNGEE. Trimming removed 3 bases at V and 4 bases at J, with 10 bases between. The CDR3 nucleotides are TGTGCCAGCAGCGCCCCCCCGTCCACTGAAGCTTTCTTT. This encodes CASSAPPSTEAFF. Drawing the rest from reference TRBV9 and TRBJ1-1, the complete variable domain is DSGVTQTPKHLITATGQRVTLRCSPRSGDLSVYWYQQSLDQGLQFLIQYYNGEERAKGNILERFSAQQFPDLHSELNLSSLELGDSALYFCASSAPPSTEAFFGQGTRLTVV.

The CDR3 loop is CASSQVLGIRATEAFF. Here the CDR3 DNA reads TGTGCCAGCAGCCAAGTCCTCGGGATACGGGCCACTGAAGCTTTCTTT. The J gene is TRBJ1-1, the V gene TRBV3-1 (or the pseudogene TRBV3-2); D gene unclear. V shed 1 base and J shed 4 bases, with 16 bases lying between them. Germline V CDR1 and CDR2: LGHDT, YNNKEL (reference sequence). This CDR3 comprises 16 residues.

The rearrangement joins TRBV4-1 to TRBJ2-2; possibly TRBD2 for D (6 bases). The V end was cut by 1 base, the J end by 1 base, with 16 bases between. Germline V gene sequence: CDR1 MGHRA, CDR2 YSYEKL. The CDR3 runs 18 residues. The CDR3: CASSQVARRRGNTGELFF. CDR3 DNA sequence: TGCGCCAGCAGCCAAGTAGCGAGAAGGCGGGGGAACACCGGGGAGCTGTTTTTT.

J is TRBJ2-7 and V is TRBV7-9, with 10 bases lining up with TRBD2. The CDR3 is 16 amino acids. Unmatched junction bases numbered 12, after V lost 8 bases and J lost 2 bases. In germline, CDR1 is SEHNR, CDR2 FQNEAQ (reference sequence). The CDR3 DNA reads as TGTGCCAGCTCCTTAGATCTAGCGGGAGTTACCTACGAGCAGTACTTC. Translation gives CASSLDLAGVTYEQYF.

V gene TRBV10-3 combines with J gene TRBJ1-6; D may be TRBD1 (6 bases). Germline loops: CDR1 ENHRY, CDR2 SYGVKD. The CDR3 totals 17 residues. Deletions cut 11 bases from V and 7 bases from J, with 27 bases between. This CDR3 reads CASQGLGPLGRNSPLHF. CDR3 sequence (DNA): TGTGCCTCACAGGGTTTAGGACCACTTGGGAGAAATTCACCCCTCCACTTT.